The entry below describes one T cell receptor (beta chain). The same CDR3 also results from other DNA sequences found in this sample. This entry is derived from a study of shared clonotypes between healthy human individuals. As processed by the authors: ImmunoSEQ gave junction-only sequences without quality scores, so filtering differed. The method was immunoSEQ multiplex PCR; TCRdb's version includes in-frame clones alone and lacks a portion of them. That table supplies the V and J calls and clone size; D and trimming were determined from the DNA. The profile covers about 2.4 million clones, with approximately 94% appearing a single time and 0.36% taken by the ten largest. V lost 0 bases, J lost 6 bases, and 14 bases lay in between. CDR3 length: 15 amino acids. Germline assignment: CDR1 SGDLS and CDR2 YYNGEE.

This rearrangement joins TRBV9 to TRBJ2-3; D is uncertain. The source of this sequence is a man between 18 and 29 years old in good health. Some clones in this sample may be carry-over from other donors' samples. The specimen was naive CD4+ T cells from PBMCs. Documented subset: CD45RA+ positively selected. As DNA, the CDR3 is TGTGCCAGCAGCGTAGGAACATTCCTTGGGGATACGCAGTATTTT. Protein: CASSVGTFLGDTQYF.